One and the same sample provided the 10 T cell receptor beta chains below, sequenced in a study of Ad26.COV2.S vaccination and SARS-CoV-2 variants. Using immunoSEQ multiplex PCR, the repertoire was profiled, and TCRdb retains in-frame clones only, with some absent. The table lists 410,000 or so clones, approximately 90% of them singletons. The treatment: around 19 received Ad26.COV2.S at low or high dose, single or two shots; 5 received placebo; per-sample allocation not given. Sampling occurred on day 63 after the first vaccine or placebo injection. Specimen: peripheral blood, collected in a trial of Ad26.COV2.S vaccine versus placebo. The receptors come from a person aged 18-65 years who received the Ad26.COV2.S COVID-19 vaccine or a placebo.

Here the CDR3 DNA reads TGTGCCACCAGTGACCCGGGTCAACCGACGCCCAATCGGGGTGAGCAGTTCTTC. Translated, it gives CATSDPGQPTPNRGEQFF. This chain uses TRBV24-1 with TRBJ2-1, with D tentatively TRBD2 (5 bases). CDR1 is KGHDR and CDR2 is SFDVKD in the germline V gene. V gave up 4 bases and J gave up 9 bases, with 27 bases separating them. The CDR3 has 18 amino acids.

This clone was counted many times. V gene TRBV6-2 or TRBV6-3 combines with J gene TRBJ2-1, with TRBD2 identical over 8 bases. The germline CDR1 and CDR2 sequences are MNHEY and SVGEGT. After removal of 4 bases from V and 2 bases from J, the junction contained 7 bases not matched to a gene. This CDR3 has 16 residues. CDR3 nucleotides: TGTGCCAGCAGTTTACTAGCGGAGCCTCCCTACAATGAGCAGTTCTTC. It encodes CASSLLAEPPYNEQFF.

This chain joins TRBV5-4 and TRBJ1-6; 7 bases fit TRBD1. This CDR3 spans 15 amino acids. Trimming cost V 4 bases and J 4 bases; bases outside gene matches: 5. Germline V gives CDR1 SGHNT, CDR2 YYREEE (reference sequence). The CDR3 nucleotides read TGTGCCAGCAGCAGAAGGGACAGATATAATTCACCCCTCCACTTT. Its translation is CASSRRDRYNSPLHF.

The gene calls are TRBV19 and TRBJ2-1; no firm D call. Trimming left V 2 bases short and J 4 bases short, with 24 bases between. Per the germline V gene, CDR1 is LNHDA and CDR2 is SQIVND (reference sequence). The CDR3 is 19 amino acids. The CDR3 region is CASSIKTLGYSKIYNEQFF. The CDR3 DNA sequence: TGTGCCAGTAGTATAAAAACCTTGGGGTACTCAAAAATTTACAATGAGCAGTTCTTC.

The chain has TRBV7-9 and TRBJ2-7, with TRBD1 as a possible D gene (5 bases). V was shortened by 5 bases and J by 0 bases, with 20 bases between the two germline ends. Germline V gives CDR1 SEHNR, CDR2 FQNEAQ (reference sequence). The CDR3 sequence is 17 residues long. The CDR3 sequence is CASSPEADRLHSYEQYF. As DNA, the CDR3 is TGTGCCAGCAGCCCAGAGGCCGACAGACTTCACTCCTACGAGCAGTACTTC.

J is TRBJ1-1 and V is TRBV27; weak D call: TRBD1 (6 bases). The V end lost 6 bases, the J end lost 1 base, and 9 bases lay between the germline ends. This CDR3 region has 13 residues. CDR1 and CDR2 (germline): MNHEY, SMNVEV (reference sequence). This chain's CDR3 is CASRSTGNTEAFF. The CDR3 DNA reads TGTGCCAGCAGGTCGACAGGGAACACTGAAGCTTTCTTT.

The chain carries TRBV12-5 and TRBJ2-5; D uncertain. Between the trimmed V and J ends, which lost 1 base and 4 bases, there was a span of 16 bases. Germline V lookup: CDR1 LGHNT, CDR2 FRNRAP. This CDR3 is built from 16 residues. The CDR3 sequence: CASGLGASPNGETQYF. In DNA form, the CDR3 reads TGTGCTAGTGGTTTGGGGGCCAGCCCGAATGGAGAGACCCAGTACTTC.

The chain couples TRBV19 to TRBJ2-7; TRBD1 or TRBD2 may be the D gene (5 bases each). Germline CDR1 and CDR2: LNHDA and SQIVND (reference sequence). The length of the CDR3 is 14 residues. Trimming pared 5 bases from V and 3 bases from J, leaving 14 bases between. DNA for the CDR3: TGTGCCAGTAGTTCCGGGACGGAGAACTACGAGCAGTACTTC. Translation gives CASSSGTENYEQYF.

This clone was counted once. The chain combines TRBV7-2 with TRBJ2-1; 11 nucleotides agree with TRBD2. The CDR3 has 17 amino acids. V dropped 3 bases and J dropped 7; count of bases not matched to a gene: 11. Germline-derived CDR1 and CDR2 are SGHTA and FQGNSA. In DNA form, the CDR3 reads TGTGCCAGCAGCTTGCTGGGGATAGCGGGAGGGCTTAATGAGCAGTTCTTC. Protein product: CASSLLGIAGGLNEQFF.

The chain is built from TRBV6-2 or TRBV6-3 and TRBJ2-7, with TRBD2 matching 13 bases. V lost 2 bases to trimming and J lost 3 bases; unmatched junction nucleotides: 7. From germline, CDR1 is MNHEY and CDR2 SVGEGT. This CDR3 comprises 17 residues. Written as DNA, the CDR3 is TGTGCCAGCAGTTACGAAGGACTAGCGGGAGTTTTCTACGAGCAGTACTTC. It encodes CASSYEGLAGVFYEQYF.